The present T cell receptor (beta chain) was sequenced within a study of identical twins. Study-wide results and caveats: Shared out-of-frame alpha sequences (those common to twins) showed excess low generation probability.

Healthy Caucasians, and only they, were the donors. A template switching step contributed a universal primer site, while unique molecular identifiers were present in the cDNA. Each CDR3 protein is one row after TCRdb ran MiXCR on the 5' RACE reads. The sample holds some 320,000 distinct CDR3 sequences, 10% to 15% seen once. As regards this clonotype: Antigen unknown.

After removal of 2 bases from V and 2 bases from J, the junction contained 5 bases not matched to a gene. Looked up from germline, CDR1 is SGHDT and CDR2 is YYEEEE. This CDR3 comprises 16 residues. The sample was also linked to a second study, of yellow fever vaccine responses in identical twins. Turning to that study: The T cell response to vaccination in identical twins was reportedly partly convergent and partly personalized.

Material for sequencing was CD8+ T cells sorted from blood. The rearrangement uses TRBV5-6 and TRBJ2-1; TRBD2 agrees at 9 bases. The TCR comes from a woman aged 18-29 years in good health. CDR3 nucleotide sequence: TGTGCCAGCAGCTTCCTATTAGCGGGGGCCTACAATGAGCAGTTCTTC. It is translated as CASSFLLAGAYNEQFF. Using reference TRBV5-6 and TRBJ2-1 for the parts outside the CDR3, the full variable domain is DAGVTQSPTHLIKTRGQQVTLRCSPKSGHDTVSWYQQALGQGPQFIFQYYEEEERQRGNFPDRFSGHQFPNYSSELNVNALLLGDSALYLCASSFLLAGAYNEQFFGPGTRLTVL.